This is a list of T cell receptor beta chains from one sample in a study of cytomegalovirus exposure and HLA in healthy donors. Some clones are missing from TCRdb's copy, which holds only in-frame ones; the method was immunoSEQ multiplex PCR. The table includes roughly 150,000 clones, 65% to 85% detected once. Sequencing was done on a sample of PBMCs. These receptors all stem from a woman between 50 and 59 years old in good health and CMV-seropositive. Both conserved end residues are part of each CDR3. Clone size is shown for a subset of rows, as once, few, many or a class of expanded clone.

TRBV2	once	TRBJ2-2	CASSEADRGLGELFF
TRBV5-4	NA	TRBJ1-1	CASSLDAREGTEAFF
TRBV2	NA	TRBJ1-1	CASTFHFMNTEAFF
TRBV7-3	NA	TRBJ2-2	CASSPDDRDTGELFF
TRBV5-6	NA	TRBJ2-1	CASSPTSGDEQFF
TRBV5-4	NA	TRBJ2-1	CASSTSGGATYNEQFF
TRBV10-1	NA	TRBJ2-7	CASSPRGEQYF
TRBV14	NA	TRBJ1-1	CASSQVDRGRNTEAFF
TRBV11-2	NA	TRBJ2-7	CASSDRGSEQYF
TRBV6-1	few	TRBJ1-1	CASSEFQAPGANTEAFF
TRBV7-8	few	TRBJ2-2	CASSPLGDGELFF
TRBV7-9	NA	TRBJ2-1	CASSVTGNGEQFF
TRBV5-1	NA	TRBJ2-7	CASSLGGEEQYF
TRBV7-2	NA	TRBJ1-5	CASSLAELGQPQHF
TRBV27	NA	TRBJ2-7	CASSFRQGNYEQYF
TRBV18	NA	TRBJ1-1	CASSPTTGDTEAFF
TRBV4-1	once	TRBJ1-6	CASSQGGSYNSPLHF
TRBV2	few	TRBJ2-7	CASRARGSSYEQYF
TRBV9	NA	TRBJ2-1	CASSVGQGQNEQFF
TRBV10-3	NA	TRBJ1-1	CAISESQGATEAFF
TRBV5-6	NA	TRBJ1-6	CASMQNRGYNSPLHF
TRBV11-1	NA	TRBJ1-2	CASSFSGKLGYTF
TRBV2	NA	TRBJ2-5	CASSQAGTAGETQYF